A single sample is the source of the 18 T cell receptor beta chains below, sequenced in a study of CXCR3-negative and CXCR3-positive naive CD8 T cells. The libraries of TRB cDNA were prepared using 5' RACE with UMI labels. TCRdb re-called the 5' RACE reads; every CDR3 protein appears as one record, without DNA. With some 150,000 distinct CDR3 sequences in the sample, the ten largest clones hold approximately 0.4%. Study-level findings and limits: Naive cells that were CXCR3-positive had more hydrophobic TRB CDR3s (compared with CXCR3-negative naive cells).

These receptors have no known antigen. The source material was naive CXCR3+ CD8+ T cells from blood. Regarding subset: CD45RO-CCR7+CD27+CD95- naive CD8+ T cells expressing CXCR3 (TNR3+). These receptors all come from a human donor in good health. Some clones in this sample may be carry-over from other donors' samples.

The CDR3 loop is CASSYGATDSYYGYTF. The chain has TRBV6-6 and TRBJ1-2; no DNA is available, so the TRBD1 call from TCRdb remains unchecked. In germline, CDR1 is MNHNY, CDR2 SVGAGI (reference sequence). The CDR3 is made up of 16 amino acids.

The chain recombines TRBV5-1 with TRBJ2-7. The CDR3 sequence is 13 residues long. Germline loops: CDR1 SGHRS, CDR2 YFSETQ. The CDR3 is CASSLTNSYEQYF.

The genes are TRBV19 and TRBJ1-1; TCRdb calls TRBD1, which cannot be checked without DNA. The CDR3 consists of 15 residues. Germline V gives CDR1 LNHDA, CDR2 SQIVND (reference sequence). CDR3 loop: CASSTLPGRDTEAFF. The full variable domain, with the rest looked up from reference TRBV19 and TRBJ1-1, is DGGITQSPKYLFRKEGQNVTLSCEQNLNHDAMYWYRQDPGQGLRLIYYSQIVNDFQKGDIAEGYSVSREKKESFPLTVTSAQKNPTAFYLCASSTLPGRDTEAFFGQGTRLTVV.

The chain carries TRBV28 and TRBJ2-1. The CDR3 has 13 amino acids. Germline V lookup: CDR1 MDHEN, CDR2 SYDVKM. The CDR3 protein is CASGQGLYNEQFF.

The chain recombines TRBV12-3 or TRBV12-4 with TRBJ2-2; TCRdb lists TRBD1, though no DNA is available to test this call. The length of the CDR3 is 11 residues. This CDR3 is CAGQYSGELFF.

The J gene is TRBJ1-6, the V gene TRBV5-5. Germline V gene data show CDR1 as SGHKS and CDR2 as YYEKEE (reference sequence). The CDR3 covers 13 residues. The CDR3 sequence: CDSSFGLNSPLHF.

The chain recombines TRBV6-5 with TRBJ2-7. Germline V gene lookup returns CDR1 MNHEY and CDR2 SVGAGI. CDR3 length: 12 residues. The chain's CDR3 is CASSYGGHEQYF.

The chain employs TRBV5-1 and TRBJ2-7. This CDR3 has 15 residues. Germline loops: CDR1 SGHRS, CDR2 YFSETQ. CDR3 sequence: CASSLDTGRSYEQYF.

The chain carries TRBV29-1 and TRBJ1-5. The CDR3 loop spans 13 amino acids. CDR1 is SQVTM, CDR2 ANQGSEA, per germline. CDR3 protein: CSVAEGYNQPQHF.

CDR3 region: CASSQVGEGTEAFF. The gene calls are TRBV4-1 and TRBJ1-1. The CDR3 consists of 14 residues. CDR1 is MGHRA, CDR2 YSYEKL, per germline.

The chain employs TRBV10-3 and TRBJ2-1; TCRdb's D gene call, TRBD2, goes unchecked for lack of DNA. CDR3 length: 16 amino acids. CDR1 is ENHRY, CDR2 SYGVKD, per germline. CDR3 residues: CAIKGVGQGRHNEQFF.

The chain uses TRBV9 and TRBJ2-2. The CDR3 sequence is 13 residues long. Germline V gene lookup returns CDR1 SGDLS and CDR2 YYNGEE. The CDR3 reads CASSVTVTGELFF.

J is TRBJ2-5 and V is TRBV7-6; the D call of TRBD2 rests on TCRdb alone, since no DNA is present to check it. CDR1 and CDR2 from the germline V gene are SGHVS and FNYEAQ. The length of the CDR3 is 16 residues. CDR3 region: CASSLPGLAGEETQYF.

The CDR3 is CASSFGLQINF. J is TRBJ2-5 and V is TRBV5-1. CDR3 size: 11 residues. In germline, CDR1 is SGHRS, CDR2 YFSETQ.

The rearrangement links TRBV3-1 to TRBJ2-7. There are 14 residues in the CDR3. CDR1 is LGHDT and CDR2 is YNNKEL in the germline V gene (reference sequence). The CDR3 reads CASSQDNQYYEQYF.

This chain joins TRBV3-1 and TRBJ2-7. CDR3 length: 14 residues. CDR1 LGHDT and CDR2 YNNKEL come from the germline V gene (reference sequence). The CDR3 reads CASSQISLSYEQYF.

The CDR3 spells CSVAKKERRGTTSNQPQHF. This chain links TRBV29-1 with TRBJ1-5; TCRdb selects TRBD1, and the lack of DNA leaves this call unchecked. In germline, CDR1 is SQVTM, CDR2 ANQGSEA. The CDR3 loop spans 19 amino acids.

The CDR3 spells CASSGSAYEQYF. This chain links TRBV19 with TRBJ2-7. The CDR3 totals 12 residues. The germline V gene has CDR1 LNHDA and CDR2 SQIVND (reference sequence).